This T cell receptor beta chain derives from a study of T cell changes during pregnancy in multiple sclerosis. The germline V and J ends were trimmed by 3 bases and 0 bases, with 18 bases remaining between them. The CDR3 is made up of 17 amino acids. Germline V gives CDR1 SGHRS, CDR2 YFSETQ. Data came from immunoSEQ multiplex PCR; TCRdb stores just in-frame clones and leaves some out. The sample includes 35,000 or so clones, 92% seen only once; the top ten take approximately 0.5%. Source: CD4+ T cells from peripheral blood mononuclear cells, taken after pregnancy. This sequence originates from a female donor with multiple sclerosis, enrolled in a pregnancy study. This chain uses TRBV5-1 with TRBJ1-2; a possible D gene is TRBD1 (5 bases). The CDR3, as DNA: TGCGCCAGCAGCTCCCACCAAGTGACAGTCTCTAACTATGGCTACACCTTC. This sequence encodes CASSSHQVTVSNYGYTF. The entire variable domain, with the rest obtained from reference TRBV5-1 and TRBJ1-2, is as follows: KAGVTQTPRYLIKTRGQQVTLSCSPISGHRSVSWYQQTPGQGLQFLFEYFSETQRNKGNFPGRFSGRQFSNSRSEMNVSTLELGDSALYLCASSSHQVTVSNYGYTFGSGTRLTVV.